This T cell receptor beta chain was recovered during a study of shared clonotypes between healthy human individuals. Germline V CDR1 and CDR2: SGHDN, FVKESK. Trimming shortened V by 2 bases and J by 4 bases, and 14 bases separated the two germline ends. The CDR3 has 15 residues. Per the study methods: Filtering differed since immunoSEQ provided only junctions, with no quality scores. Repertoires were generated with immunoSEQ multiplex PCR, while TCRdb's copy carries only in-frame clones and drops some. The V and J calls and the clone size are those of that table, but D and trimming were determined from the DNA. Counted here are about a million clones, roughly 75% occurring once; the ten biggest clones make up over 1.3%. The investigators split CD4+ cells into a CD45RA+ naive subset and a CD45RA-negative memory subset.

The sequencing sample was made of memory CD4+ T cells sorted from blood. Subset defined: CD45RA-negative fraction. The chain links TRBV14 to TRBJ1-2, with D hard to call. The sequence was collected from a man younger than 30 in good health. CDR3 in amino acids: CASSQFGVRSYGYTF. As DNA, the CDR3 is TGTGCCAGCAGCCAATTCGGGGTCCGTAGCTATGGCTACACCTTC. The full variable domain, rest sourced from reference TRBV14 and TRBJ1-2, is EAGVTQFPSHSVIEKGQTVTLRCDPISGHDNLYWYRRVMGKEIKFLLHFVKESKQDESGMPNNRFLAERTGGTYSTLKVQPAELEDSGVYFCASSQFGVRSYGYTFGSGTRLTVV.